Here is one T cell receptor beta chain with its context. The data originate from a study of blood T cell repertoires in COVID-19. The repertoire was sequenced with immunoSEQ multiplex PCR; TCRdb's copy has only in-frame clones and lacks some. The sample holds tens of thousands of clones, approximately 81% seen once. The CDR3 covers 13 residues. Per the germline V gene, CDR1 is SNHLY and CDR2 is FYNNEI. J lost 10 bases, V lost 5 bases, and 8 bases had no gene match. The chain recombines TRBV2 with TRBJ1-5; 7 nucleotides line up with TRBD1. This receptor was obtained from a woman in her forties with acute COVID-19. Sequenced: PBMCs or T cells enriched from blood (not recorded which). CDR3 sequence (DNA): TGTGCCAGCAGTCCAGGGGGACCAGTCCCCCAGCATTTT. It codes for CASSPGGPVPQHF.